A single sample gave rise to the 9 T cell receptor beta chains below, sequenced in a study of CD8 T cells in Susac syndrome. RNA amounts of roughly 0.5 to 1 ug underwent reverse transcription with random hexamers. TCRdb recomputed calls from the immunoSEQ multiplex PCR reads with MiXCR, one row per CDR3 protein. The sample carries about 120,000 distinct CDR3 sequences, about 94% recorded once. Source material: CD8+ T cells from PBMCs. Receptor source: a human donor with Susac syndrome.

DNA of the CDR3: TGTGCCAGTAGTCCCTCCGGGGGCTCCGATTCACCCCTCCACTTT. It encodes CASSPSGGSDSPLHF. The rearrangement joins TRBV19 to TRBJ1-6; a possible D gene is TRBD1 (6 bases). Germline V lookup: CDR1 LNHDA, CDR2 SQIVND (reference sequence). The CDR3 consists of 15 residues. V lost 5 bases to trimming and J lost 8 bases, with 16 bases between them.

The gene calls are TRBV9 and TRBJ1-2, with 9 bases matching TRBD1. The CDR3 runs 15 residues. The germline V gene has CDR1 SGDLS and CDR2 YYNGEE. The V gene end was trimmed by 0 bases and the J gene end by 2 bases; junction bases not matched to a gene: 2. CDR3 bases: TGTGCCAGCAGCGTAGAGGGACAGGGAAACTATGGCTACACCTTC. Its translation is CASSVEGQGNYGYTF. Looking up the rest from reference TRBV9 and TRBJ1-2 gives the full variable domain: DSGVTQTPKHLITATGQRVTLRCSPRSGDLSVYWYQQSLDQGLQFLIQYYNGEERAKGNILERFSAQQFPDLHSELNLSSLELGDSALYFCASSVEGQGNYGYTFGSGTRLTVV.

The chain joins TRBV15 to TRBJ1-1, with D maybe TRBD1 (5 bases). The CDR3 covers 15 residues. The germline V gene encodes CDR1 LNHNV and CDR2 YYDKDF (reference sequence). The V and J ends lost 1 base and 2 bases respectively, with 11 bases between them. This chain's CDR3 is CATSRAGTRNTEAFF. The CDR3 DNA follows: TGTGCCACCAGCAGAGCCGGGACGCGCAACACTGAAGCTTTCTTT.

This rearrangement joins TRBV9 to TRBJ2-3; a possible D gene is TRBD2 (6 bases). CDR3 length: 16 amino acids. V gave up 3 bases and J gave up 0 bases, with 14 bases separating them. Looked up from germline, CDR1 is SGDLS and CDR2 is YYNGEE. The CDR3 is CASSDPTSRSTDTQYF. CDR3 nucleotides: TGTGCCAGCAGCGACCCAACTAGCAGAAGCACAGATACGCAGTATTTT.

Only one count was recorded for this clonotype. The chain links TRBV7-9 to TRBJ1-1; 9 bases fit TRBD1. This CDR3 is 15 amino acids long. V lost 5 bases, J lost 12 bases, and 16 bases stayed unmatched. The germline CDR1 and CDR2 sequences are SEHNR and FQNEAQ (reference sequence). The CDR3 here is CASSLSGTGILGPFF. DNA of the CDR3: TGTGCCAGCAGCCTTTCTGGGACAGGGATTTTGGGTCCTTTCTTT.

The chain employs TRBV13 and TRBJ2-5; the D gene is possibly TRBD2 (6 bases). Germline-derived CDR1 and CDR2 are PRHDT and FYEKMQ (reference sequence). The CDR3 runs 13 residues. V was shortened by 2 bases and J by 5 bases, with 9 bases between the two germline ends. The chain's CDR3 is CASSLSREETQYF. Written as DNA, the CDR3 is TGTGCCAGCAGCTTAAGCCGGGAGGAGACCCAGTACTTC.

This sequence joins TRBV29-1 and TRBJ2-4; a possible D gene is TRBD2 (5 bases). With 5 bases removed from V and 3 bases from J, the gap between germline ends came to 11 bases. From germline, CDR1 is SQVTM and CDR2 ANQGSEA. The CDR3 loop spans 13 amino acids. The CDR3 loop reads CSVHIRDKNIQYF. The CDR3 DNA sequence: TGCAGCGTTCACATACGGGACAAAAACATTCAGTACTTC.

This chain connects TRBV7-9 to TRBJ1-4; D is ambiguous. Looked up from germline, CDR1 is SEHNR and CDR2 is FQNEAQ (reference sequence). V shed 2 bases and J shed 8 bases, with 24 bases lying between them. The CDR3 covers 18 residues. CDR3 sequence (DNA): TGTGCCAGCAGCTTACCGTCGACGGCACCGGCTTTTGACGAAAAACTGTTTTTT. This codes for CASSLPSTAPAFDEKLFF.

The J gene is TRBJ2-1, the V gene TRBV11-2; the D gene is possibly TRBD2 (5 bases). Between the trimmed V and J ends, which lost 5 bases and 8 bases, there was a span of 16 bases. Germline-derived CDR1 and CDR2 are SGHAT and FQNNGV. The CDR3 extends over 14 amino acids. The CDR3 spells CASSVNRGRYEQFF. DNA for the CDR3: TGTGCCAGCAGCGTAAACCGGGGTCGCTATGAGCAGTTCTTC.